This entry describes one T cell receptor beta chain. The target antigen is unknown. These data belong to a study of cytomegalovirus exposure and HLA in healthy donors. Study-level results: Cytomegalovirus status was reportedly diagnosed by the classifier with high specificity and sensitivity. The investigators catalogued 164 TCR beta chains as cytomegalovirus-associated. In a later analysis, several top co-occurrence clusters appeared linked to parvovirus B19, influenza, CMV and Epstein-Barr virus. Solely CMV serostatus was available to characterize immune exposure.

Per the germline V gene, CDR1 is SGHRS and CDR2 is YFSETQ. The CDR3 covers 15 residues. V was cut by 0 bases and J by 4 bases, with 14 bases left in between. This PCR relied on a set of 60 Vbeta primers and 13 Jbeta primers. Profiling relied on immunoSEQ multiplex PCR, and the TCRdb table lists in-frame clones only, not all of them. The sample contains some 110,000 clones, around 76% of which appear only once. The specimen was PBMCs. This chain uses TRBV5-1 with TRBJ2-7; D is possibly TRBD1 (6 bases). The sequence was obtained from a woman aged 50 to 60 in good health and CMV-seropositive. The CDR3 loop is CASSLGGPVLYEQYF. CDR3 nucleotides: TGCGCCAGCAGCTTGGGGGGGCCTGTGTTATACGAGCAGTACTTC.